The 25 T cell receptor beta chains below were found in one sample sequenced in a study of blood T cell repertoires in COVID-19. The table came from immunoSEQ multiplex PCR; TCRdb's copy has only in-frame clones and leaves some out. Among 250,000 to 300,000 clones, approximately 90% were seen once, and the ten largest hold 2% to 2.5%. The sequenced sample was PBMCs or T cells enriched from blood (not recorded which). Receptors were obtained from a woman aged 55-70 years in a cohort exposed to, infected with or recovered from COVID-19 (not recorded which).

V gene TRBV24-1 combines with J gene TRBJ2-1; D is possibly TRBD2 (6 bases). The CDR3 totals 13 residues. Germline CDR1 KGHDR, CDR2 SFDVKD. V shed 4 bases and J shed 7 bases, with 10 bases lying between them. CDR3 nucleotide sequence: TGTGCCACCAGTGACCCGAGCGGGAATGAGCAGTTCTTC. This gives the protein CATSDPSGNEQFF.

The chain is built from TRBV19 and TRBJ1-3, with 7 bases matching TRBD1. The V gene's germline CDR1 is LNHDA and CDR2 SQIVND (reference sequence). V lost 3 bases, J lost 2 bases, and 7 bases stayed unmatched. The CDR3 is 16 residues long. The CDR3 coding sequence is TGTGCCAGTAGTATTACAGGGGCCTCGACTGGAAACACCATATATTTT. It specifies CASSITGASTGNTIYF. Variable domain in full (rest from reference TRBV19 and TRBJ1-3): DGGITQSPKYLFRKEGQNVTLSCEQNLNHDAMYWYRQDPGQGLRLIYYSQIVNDFQKGDIAEGYSVSREKKESFPLTVTSAQKNPTAFYLCASSITGASTGNTIYFGEGSWLTVV.

The CDR3 reads CASRVKGDQPQHF. The CDR3 DNA follows: TGTGCCAGCAGGGTCAAGGGGGATCAGCCCCAGCATTTT. The chain is built from TRBV27 and TRBJ1-5; tentatively, D is TRBD1 (6 bases). This CDR3 has 13 residues. With 6 bases removed from V and 5 bases from J, the gap between germline ends came to 11 bases. Per the germline V gene, CDR1 is MNHEY and CDR2 is SMNVEV (reference sequence).

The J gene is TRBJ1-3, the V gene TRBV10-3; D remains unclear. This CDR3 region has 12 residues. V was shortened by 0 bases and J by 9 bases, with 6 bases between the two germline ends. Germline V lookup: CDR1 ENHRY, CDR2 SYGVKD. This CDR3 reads CAISESPGTIYF. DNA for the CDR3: TGTGCCATCAGTGAGTCGCCGGGCACCATATATTTT.

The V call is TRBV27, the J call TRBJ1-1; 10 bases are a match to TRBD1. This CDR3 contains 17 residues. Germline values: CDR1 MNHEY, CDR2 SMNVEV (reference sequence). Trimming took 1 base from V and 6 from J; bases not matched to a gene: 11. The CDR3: CASSLFAGTGVVPEAFF. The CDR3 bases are TGTGCCAGCAGTTTATTTGCCGGGACAGGGGTTGTTCCTGAAGCTTTCTTT.

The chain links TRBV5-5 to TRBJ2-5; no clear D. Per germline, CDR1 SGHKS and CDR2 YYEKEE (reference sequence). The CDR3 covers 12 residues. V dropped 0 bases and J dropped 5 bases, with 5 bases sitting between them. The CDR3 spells CASSLARETQYF. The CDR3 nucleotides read TGTGCCAGCAGCTTGGCCCGGGAGACCCAGTACTTC.

This CDR3 is CASSPGTNYGYTF. CDR3 DNA: TGTGCCAGCTCACCCGGGACAAACTATGGCTACACCTTC. The chain is built from TRBV18 and TRBJ1-2; a weak D match, TRBD1 (6 bases). The V and J ends lost 3 bases and 2 bases respectively, with 7 bases between them. Germline V lookup: CDR1 KGHSH, CDR2 LQKENI. The CDR3 is 13 amino acids.

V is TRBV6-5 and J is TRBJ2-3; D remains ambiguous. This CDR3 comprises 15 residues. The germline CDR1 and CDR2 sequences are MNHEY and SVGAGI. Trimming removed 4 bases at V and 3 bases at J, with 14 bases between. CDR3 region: CASSSPRKRTDTQYF. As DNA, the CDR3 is TGTGCCAGCAGTTCCCCAAGAAAGAGAACAGATACGCAGTATTTT.

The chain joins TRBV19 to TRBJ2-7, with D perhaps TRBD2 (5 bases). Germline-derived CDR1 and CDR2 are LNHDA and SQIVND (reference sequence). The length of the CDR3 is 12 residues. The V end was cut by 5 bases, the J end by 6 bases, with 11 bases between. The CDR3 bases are TGTGCCAGTAGTGTCCTCCGGGGCGAGCAGTACTTC. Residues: CASSVLRGEQYF.

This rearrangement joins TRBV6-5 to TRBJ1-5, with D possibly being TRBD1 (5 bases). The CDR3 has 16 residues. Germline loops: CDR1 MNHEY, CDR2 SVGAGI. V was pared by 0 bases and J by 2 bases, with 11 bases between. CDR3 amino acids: CASSYSNVGGNQPQHF. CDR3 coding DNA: TGTGCCAGCAGTTACTCGAATGTAGGGGGCAATCAGCCCCAGCATTTT.

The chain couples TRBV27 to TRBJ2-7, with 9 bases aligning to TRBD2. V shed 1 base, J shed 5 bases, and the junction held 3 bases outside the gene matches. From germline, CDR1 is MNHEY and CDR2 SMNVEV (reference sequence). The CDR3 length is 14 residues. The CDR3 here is CASSLWTSVHEQYF. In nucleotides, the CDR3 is TGTGCCAGCAGTTTATGGACTAGCGTCCACGAGCAGTACTTC.

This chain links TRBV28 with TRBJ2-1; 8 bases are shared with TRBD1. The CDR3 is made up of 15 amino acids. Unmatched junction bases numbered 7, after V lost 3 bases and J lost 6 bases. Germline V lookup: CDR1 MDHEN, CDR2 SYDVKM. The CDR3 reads CASSLKDRARNEQFF. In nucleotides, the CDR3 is TGTGCCAGCAGTTTGAAGGACAGGGCTCGCAATGAGCAGTTCTTC.

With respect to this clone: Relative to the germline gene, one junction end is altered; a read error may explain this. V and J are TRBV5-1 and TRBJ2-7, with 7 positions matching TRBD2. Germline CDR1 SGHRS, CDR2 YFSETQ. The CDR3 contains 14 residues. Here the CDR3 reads CASKRAGPSHEQYF. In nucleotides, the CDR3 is TGCGCCAGTAAGCGAGCGGGGCCCTCCCACGAGCAGTACTTC.

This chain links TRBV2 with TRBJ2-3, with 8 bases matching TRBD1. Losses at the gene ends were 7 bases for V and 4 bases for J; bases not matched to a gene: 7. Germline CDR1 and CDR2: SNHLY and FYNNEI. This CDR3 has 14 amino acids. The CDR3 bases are TGTGCCAGCACTAGAGACAGGGGAGCAGATACGCAGTATTTT. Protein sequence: CASTRDRGADTQYF.

CDR3 residues: CASRYTGGAGEQYF. CDR3 nucleotides: TGTGCCAGCAGATATACAGGGGGCGCTGGGGAGCAGTACTTC. This chain links TRBV4-2 with TRBJ2-7, with 9 nucleotides matching TRBD1. The CDR3 is 14 residues long. CDR1 and CDR2 (germline): LGHNA, YNFKEQ. V gave up 6 bases and J gave up 7 bases; unmatched junction bases: 10.

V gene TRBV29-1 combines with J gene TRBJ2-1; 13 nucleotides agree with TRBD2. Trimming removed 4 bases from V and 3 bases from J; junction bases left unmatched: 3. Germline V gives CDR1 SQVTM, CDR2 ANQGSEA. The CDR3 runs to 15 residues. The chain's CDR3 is CSVGGLAGVYNEQFF. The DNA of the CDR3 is TGCAGCGTTGGAGGACTAGCGGGAGTCTACAATGAGCAGTTCTTC.

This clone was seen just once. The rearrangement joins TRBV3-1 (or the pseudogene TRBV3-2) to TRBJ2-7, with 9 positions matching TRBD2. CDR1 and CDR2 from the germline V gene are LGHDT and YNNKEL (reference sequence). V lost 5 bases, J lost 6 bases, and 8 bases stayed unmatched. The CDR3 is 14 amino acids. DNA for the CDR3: TGTGCCAGCAGCTTTTTGGGACTAGCTATCGAGCAGTACTTC. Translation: CASSFLGLAIEQYF.

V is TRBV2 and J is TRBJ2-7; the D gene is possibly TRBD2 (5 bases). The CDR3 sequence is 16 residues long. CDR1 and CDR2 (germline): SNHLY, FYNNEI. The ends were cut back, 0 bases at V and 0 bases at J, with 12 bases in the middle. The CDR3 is CASSEASGLSSYEQYF. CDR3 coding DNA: TGTGCCAGCAGTGAAGCGTCGGGATTAAGCTCCTACGAGCAGTACTTC.

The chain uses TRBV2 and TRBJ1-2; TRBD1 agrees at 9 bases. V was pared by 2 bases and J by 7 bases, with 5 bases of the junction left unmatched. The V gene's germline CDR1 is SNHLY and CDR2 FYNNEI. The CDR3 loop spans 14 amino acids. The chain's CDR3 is CASSEQRTGAGYTF. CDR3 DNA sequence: TGTGCCAGCAGTGAACAGAGGACAGGGGCTGGCTACACCTTC.

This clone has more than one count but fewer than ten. CDR3 residues: CASTIQGLQETQYF. CDR3 sequence (DNA): TGCGCCAGCACCATCCAGGGCCTACAAGAGACCCAGTACTTC. This chain joins TRBV5-1 and TRBJ2-5; TRBD1 might be the D (5 bases). The CDR3 has 14 residues. Looked up from germline, CDR1 is SGHRS and CDR2 is YFSETQ. V lost 6 bases, J lost 2 bases, and 14 bases lay in between.

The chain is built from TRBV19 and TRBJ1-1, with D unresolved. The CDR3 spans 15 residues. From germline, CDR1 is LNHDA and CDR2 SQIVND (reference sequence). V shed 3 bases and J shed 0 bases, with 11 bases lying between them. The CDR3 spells CASSIIGGLNTEAFF. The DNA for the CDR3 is TGTGCCAGTAGTATTATCGGCGGCTTGAACACTGAAGCTTTCTTT.

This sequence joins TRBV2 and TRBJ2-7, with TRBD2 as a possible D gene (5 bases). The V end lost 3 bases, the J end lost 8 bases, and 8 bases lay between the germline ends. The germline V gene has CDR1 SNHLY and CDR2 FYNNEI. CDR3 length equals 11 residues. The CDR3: CASSDFGKQYF. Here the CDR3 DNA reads TGTGCCAGCAGTGACTTCGGGAAGCAGTACTTC.

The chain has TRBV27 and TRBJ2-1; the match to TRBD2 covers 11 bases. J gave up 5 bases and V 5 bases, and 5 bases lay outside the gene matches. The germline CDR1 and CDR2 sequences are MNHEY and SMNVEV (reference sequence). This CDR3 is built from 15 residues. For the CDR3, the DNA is TGTGCCAGCAGTCTTAGCGGGAGGGCGAACAATGAGCAGTTCTTC. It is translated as CASSLSGRANNEQFF.

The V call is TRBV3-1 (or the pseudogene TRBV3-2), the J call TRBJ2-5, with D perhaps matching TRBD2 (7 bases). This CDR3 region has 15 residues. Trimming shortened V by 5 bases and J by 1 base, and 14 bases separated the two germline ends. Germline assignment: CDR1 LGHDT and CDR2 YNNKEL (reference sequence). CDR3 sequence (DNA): TGTGCCAGCAGCAAAAGGGGAGGGGGCCAAGAGACCCAGTACTTC. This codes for CASSKRGGGQETQYF.

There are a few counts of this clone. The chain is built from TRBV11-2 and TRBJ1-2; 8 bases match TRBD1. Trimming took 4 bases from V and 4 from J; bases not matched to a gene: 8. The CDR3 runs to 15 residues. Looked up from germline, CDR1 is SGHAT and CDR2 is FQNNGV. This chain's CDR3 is CASSSDFDRGYGYTF. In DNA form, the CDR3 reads TGTGCCAGCAGCTCCGACTTCGACAGGGGCTATGGCTACACCTTC.